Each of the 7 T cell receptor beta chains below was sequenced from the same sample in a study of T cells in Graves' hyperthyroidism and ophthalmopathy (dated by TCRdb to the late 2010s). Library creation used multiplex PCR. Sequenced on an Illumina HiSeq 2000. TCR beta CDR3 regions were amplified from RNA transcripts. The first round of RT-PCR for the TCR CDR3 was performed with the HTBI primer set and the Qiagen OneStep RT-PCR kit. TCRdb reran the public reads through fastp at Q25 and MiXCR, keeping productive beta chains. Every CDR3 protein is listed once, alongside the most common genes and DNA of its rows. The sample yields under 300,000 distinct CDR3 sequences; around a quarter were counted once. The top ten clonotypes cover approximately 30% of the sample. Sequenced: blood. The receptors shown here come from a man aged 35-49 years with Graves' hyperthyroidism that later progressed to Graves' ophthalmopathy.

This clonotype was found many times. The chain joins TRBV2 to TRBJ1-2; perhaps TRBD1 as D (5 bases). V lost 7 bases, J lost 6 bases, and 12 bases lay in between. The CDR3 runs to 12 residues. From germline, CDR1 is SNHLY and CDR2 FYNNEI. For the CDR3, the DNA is TGTGCCAGCACTTATACGGGGGATGGCTACACCTTC. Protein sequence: CASTYTGDGYTF.

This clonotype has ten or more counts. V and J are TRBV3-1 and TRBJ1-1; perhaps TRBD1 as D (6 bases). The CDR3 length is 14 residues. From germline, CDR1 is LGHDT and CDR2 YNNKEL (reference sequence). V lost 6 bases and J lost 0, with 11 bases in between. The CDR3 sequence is CASRQRQVNTEAFF. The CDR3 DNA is TGTGCCAGCAGGCAAAGACAGGTGAACACTGAAGCTTTCTTT.

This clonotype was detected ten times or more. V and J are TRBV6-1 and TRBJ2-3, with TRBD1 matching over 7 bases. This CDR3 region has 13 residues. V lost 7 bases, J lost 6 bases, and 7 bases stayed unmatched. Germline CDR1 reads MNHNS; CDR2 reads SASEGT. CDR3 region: CASTEGGRDTQYF. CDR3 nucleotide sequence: TGTGCCAGCACCGAAGGGGGCCGGGATACGCAGTATTTT.

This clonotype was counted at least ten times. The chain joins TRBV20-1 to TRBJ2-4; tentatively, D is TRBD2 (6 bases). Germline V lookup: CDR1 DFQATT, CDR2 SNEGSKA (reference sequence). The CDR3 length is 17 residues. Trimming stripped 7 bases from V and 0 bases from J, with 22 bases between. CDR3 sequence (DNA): TGCAGTGTTGTTGGCGGGACCCAGGACCTAGCCAAAAACATTCAGTACTTC. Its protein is CSVVGGTQDLAKNIQYF.

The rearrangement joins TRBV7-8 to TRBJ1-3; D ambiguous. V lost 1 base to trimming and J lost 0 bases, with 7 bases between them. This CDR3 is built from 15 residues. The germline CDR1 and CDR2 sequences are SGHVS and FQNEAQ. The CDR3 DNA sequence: TGTGCCAGCAGCTTAGAACGACTCTCTGGAAACACCATATATTTT. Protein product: CASSLERLSGNTIYF.

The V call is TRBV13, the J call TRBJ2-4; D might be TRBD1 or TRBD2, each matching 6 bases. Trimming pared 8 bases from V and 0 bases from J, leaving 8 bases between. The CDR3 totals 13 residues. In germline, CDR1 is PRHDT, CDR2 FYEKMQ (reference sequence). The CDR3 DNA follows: TGTGCCAGCGGAGGGGGAGCCAAAAACATTCAGTACTTC. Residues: CASGGGAKNIQYF. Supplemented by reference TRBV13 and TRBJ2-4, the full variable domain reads AAGVIQSPRHLIKEKRETATLKCYPIPRHDTVYWYQQGPGQDPQFLISFYEKMQSDKGSIPDRFSAQQFSDYHSELNMSSLELGDSALYFCASGGGAKNIQYFGAGTRLSVL.

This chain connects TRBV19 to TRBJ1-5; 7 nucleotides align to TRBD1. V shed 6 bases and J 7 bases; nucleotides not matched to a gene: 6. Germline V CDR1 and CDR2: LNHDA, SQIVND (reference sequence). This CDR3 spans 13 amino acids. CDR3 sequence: CASRTGAGQPQHF. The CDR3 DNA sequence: TGTGCCAGTAGAACAGGGGCCGGGCAGCCCCAGCATTTT.